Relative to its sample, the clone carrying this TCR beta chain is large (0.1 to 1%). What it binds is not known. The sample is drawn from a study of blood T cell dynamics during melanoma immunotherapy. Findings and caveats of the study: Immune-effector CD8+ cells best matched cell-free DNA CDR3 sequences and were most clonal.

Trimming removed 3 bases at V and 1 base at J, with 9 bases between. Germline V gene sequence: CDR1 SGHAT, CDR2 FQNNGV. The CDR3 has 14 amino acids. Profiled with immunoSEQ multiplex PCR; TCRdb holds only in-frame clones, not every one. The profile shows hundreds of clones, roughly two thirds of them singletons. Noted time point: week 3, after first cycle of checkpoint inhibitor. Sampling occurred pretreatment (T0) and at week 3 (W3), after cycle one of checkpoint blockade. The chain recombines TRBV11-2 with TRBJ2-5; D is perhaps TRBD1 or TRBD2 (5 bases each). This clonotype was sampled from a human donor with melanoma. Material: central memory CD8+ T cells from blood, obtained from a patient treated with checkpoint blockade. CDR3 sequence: CASSFEGTQETQYF. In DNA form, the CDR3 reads TGTGCCAGCAGCTTCGAGGGGACCCAAGAGACCCAGTACTTC.